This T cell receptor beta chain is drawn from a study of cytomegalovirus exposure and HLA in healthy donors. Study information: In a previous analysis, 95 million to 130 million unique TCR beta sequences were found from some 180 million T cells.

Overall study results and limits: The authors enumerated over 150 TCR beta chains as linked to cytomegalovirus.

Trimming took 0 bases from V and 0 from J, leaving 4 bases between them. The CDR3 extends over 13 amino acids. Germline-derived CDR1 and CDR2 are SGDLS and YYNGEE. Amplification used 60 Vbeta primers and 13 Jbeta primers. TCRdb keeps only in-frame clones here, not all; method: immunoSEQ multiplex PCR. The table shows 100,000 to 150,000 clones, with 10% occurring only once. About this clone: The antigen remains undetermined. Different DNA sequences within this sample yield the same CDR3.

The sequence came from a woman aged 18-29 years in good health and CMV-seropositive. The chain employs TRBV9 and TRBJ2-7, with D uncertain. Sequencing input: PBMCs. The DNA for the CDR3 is TGTGCCAGCAGCGTAGGTAGCTCCTACGAGCAGTACTTC. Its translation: CASSVGSSYEQYF.